This TCR beta chain was profiled in a study of OX40 agonist ivuxolimab in advanced cancers. Libraries were prepared by immunoSEQ multiplex PCR; TCRdb keeps only in-frame clonotypes and omits some of them. Of around 71,000 clones listed, 60% to 80% were seen once; the top ten hold about 5%. V was shortened by 5 bases and J by 6 bases, with 13 bases between the two germline ends. This CDR3 region has 14 residues. Germline values: CDR1 SGHTA, CDR2 FQGNSA. The chain has TRBV7-2 and TRBJ1-4, with D tentatively TRBD1 (5 bases). This receptor was taken from an adult with an advanced solid tumor such as melanoma, head and neck, liver or kidney cancer. Here the sequenced sample was CD4+ or CD8+ T cells sorted from blood, taken in a trial of the OX40 agonist ivuxolimab. The CDR3 nucleotides read TGTGCCAGCAGCCCTCGACAGAGGGATGAAAAACTGTTTTTT. Its translation is CASSPRQRDEKLFF.